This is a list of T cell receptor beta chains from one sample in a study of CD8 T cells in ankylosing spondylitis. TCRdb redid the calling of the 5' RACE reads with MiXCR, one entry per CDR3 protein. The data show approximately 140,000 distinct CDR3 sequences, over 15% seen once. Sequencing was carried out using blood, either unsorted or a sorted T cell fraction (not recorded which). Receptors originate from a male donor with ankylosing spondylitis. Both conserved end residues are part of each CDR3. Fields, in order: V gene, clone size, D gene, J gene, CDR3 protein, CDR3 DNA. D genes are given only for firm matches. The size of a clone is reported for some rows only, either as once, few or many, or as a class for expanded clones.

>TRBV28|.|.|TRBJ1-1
CASSWGTLLAGKSPEAFF
TGTGCCAGCAGTTGGGGAACCCTCCTAGCGGGGAAGAGCCCTGAAGCTTTCTTT
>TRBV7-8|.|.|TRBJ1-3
CASSFIPSSGNTIYF
TGTGCCAGCAGCTTTATACCGAGCTCTGGAAACACCATATATTTT
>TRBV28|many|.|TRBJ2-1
CASSPVLRGLLYNEQFF
TGTGCCAGCAGTCCAGTACTCAGGGGCCTTTTGTACAATGAGCAGTTCTTC
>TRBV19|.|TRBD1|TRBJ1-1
CASSPGGSSEAFF
TGTGCCAGTAGCCCAGGGGGCAGCTCTGAAGCTTTCTTT
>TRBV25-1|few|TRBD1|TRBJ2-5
CANPDREQETQYF
TGTGCCAATCCGGACAGGGAGCAAGAGACCCAGTACTTC
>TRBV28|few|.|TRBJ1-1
CASNRGGGLNTEAFF
TGTGCCAGCAATCGGGGGGGGGGCTTGAACACTGAAGCTTTCTTT
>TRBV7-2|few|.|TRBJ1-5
CASSDGGHQPQHF
TGTGCCAGCAGCGACGGAGGGCATCAGCCCCAGCATTTT
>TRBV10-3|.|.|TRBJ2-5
CAIERYQETQYF
TGTGCCATCGAGCGGTACCAAGAGACCCAGTACTTC
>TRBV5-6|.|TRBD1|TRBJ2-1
CASSFGTGNNEQFF
TGTGCCAGCAGCTTCGGGACAGGGAACAATGAGCAGTTCTTC
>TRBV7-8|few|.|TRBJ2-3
CASSPPGLKRDTQYF
TGTGCCAGCAGCCCACCGGGGCTAAAAAGAGATACGCAGTATTTT
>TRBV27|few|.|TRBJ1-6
CASSRASSPLHF
TGTGCCAGCAGCAGGGCGAGCTCACCCCTCCACTTT
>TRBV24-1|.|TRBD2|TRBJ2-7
CATTTGLAAYEQYF
TGTGCCACCACTACGGGACTAGCGGCCTACGAGCAGTACTTC
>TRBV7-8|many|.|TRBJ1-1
CASTLGSSIEAFF
TGTGCCAGCACCCTTGGAAGTTCGATAGAAGCTTTCTTT
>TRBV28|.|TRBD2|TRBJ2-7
CASSLRGSGSYEQYF
TGTGCCAGCAGTTTAAGGGGGAGCGGGAGCTACGAGCAGTACTTC
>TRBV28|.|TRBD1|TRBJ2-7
CASKTGTGYYEQYF
TGTGCCAGTAAGACCGGGACAGGGTATTACGAGCAGTACTTC
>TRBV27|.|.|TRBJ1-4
CASSFFTGVNEKLFF
TGTGCCAGCAGTTTTTTCACAGGAGTTAATGAAAAACTGTTTTTT
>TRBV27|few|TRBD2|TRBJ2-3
CASSPAGGLDTQYF
TGTGCCAGCAGTCCAGCGGGAGGATTGGATACGCAGTATTTT
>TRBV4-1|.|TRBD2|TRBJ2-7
CASSQGAGGDYYEQYF
TGCGCCAGCAGCCAAGGTGCGGGAGGCGATTACTACGAGCAGTACTTC
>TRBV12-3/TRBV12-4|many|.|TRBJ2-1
CASSTNEQFF
TGTGCCAGCAGCACAAACGAACAGTTCTTC